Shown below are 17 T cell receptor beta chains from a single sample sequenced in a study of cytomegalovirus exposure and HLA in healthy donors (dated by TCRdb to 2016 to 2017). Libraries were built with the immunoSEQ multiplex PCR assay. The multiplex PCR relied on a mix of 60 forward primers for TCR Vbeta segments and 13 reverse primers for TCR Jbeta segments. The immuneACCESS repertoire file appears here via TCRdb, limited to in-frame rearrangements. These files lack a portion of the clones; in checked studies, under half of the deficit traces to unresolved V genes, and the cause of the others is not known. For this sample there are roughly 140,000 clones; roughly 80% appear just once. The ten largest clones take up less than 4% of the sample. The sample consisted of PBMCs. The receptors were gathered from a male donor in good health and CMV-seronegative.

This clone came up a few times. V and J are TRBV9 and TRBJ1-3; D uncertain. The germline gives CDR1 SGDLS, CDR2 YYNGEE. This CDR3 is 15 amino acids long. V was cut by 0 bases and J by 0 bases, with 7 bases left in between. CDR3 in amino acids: CASSVEPGSGNTIYF. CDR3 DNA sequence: TGTGCCAGCAGCGTAGAACCCGGCTCTGGAAACACCATATATTTT. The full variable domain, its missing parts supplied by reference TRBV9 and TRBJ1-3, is DSGVTQTPKHLITATGQRVTLRCSPRSGDLSVYWYQQSLDQGLQFLIQYYNGEERAKGNILERFSAQQFPDLHSELNLSSLELGDSALYFCASSVEPGSGNTIYFGEGSWLTVV.

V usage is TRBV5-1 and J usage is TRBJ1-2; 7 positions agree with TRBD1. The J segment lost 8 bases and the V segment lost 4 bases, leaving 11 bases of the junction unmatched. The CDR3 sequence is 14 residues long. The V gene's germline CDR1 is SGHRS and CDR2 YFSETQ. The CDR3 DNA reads TGCGCCAGCAGCCCAGGGGGGAAAGGGCGCGGCTACACCTTC. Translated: CASSPGGKGRGYTF.

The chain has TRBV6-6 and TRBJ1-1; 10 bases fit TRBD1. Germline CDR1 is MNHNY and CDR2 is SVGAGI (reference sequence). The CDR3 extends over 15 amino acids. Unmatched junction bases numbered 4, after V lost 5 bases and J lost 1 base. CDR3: CASSPGTGENTEAFF. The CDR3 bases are TGTGCCAGCAGTCCGGGGACAGGGGAGAACACTGAAGCTTTCTTT.

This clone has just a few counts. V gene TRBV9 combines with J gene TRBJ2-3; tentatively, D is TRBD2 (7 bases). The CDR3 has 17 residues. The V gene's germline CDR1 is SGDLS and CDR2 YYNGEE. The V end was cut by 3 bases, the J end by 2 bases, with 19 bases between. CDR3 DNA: TGTGCCAGCAGCGCTTTGGGGACGGGGGGCCACACAGATACGCAGTATTTT. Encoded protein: CASSALGTGGHTDTQYF.

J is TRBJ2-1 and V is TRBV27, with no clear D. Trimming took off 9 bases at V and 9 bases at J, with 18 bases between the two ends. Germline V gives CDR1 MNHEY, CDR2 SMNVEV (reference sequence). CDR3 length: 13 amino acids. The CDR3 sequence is CASALGSGVEQFF. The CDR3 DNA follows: TGTGCCAGTGCCCTAGGTAGTGGTGTTGAGCAGTTCTTC.

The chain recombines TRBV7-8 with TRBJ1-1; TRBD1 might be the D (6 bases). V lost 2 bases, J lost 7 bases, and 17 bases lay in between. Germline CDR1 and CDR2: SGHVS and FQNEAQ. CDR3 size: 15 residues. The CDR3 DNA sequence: TGTGCCAGCAGCTTACTGAGACAGGAACGGGGTGAAGCTTTCTTT. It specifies CASSLLRQERGEAFF.

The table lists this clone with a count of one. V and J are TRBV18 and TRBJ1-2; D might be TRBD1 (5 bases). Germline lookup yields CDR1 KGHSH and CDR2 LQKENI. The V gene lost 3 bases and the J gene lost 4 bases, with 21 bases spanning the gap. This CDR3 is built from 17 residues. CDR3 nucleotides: TGTGCCAGCTCACCCAACTTAGGGGCAGCCTTCCTCTATGGCTACACCTTC. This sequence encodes CASSPNLGAAFLYGYTF.

The CDR3 here is CASRNWDSSTDTQYF. Written as DNA, the CDR3 is TGTGCCAGCAGAAACTGGGACAGCAGCACAGATACGCAGTATTTT. V and J are TRBV6-6 and TRBJ2-3; 7 nucleotides match TRBD1. Germline V gives CDR1 MNHNY, CDR2 SVGAGI (reference sequence). V trimming: 6 bases; J trimming: 0 bases; junction bases outside the gene matches: 6. The CDR3 has 15 amino acids.

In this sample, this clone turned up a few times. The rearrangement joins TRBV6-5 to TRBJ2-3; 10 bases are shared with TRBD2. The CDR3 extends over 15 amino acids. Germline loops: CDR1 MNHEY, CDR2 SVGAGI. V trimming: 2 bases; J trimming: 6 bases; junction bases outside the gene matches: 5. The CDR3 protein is CASSYPTSGIDTQYF. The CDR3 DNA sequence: TGTGCCAGCAGTTACCCCACTAGCGGGATCGATACGCAGTATTTT.

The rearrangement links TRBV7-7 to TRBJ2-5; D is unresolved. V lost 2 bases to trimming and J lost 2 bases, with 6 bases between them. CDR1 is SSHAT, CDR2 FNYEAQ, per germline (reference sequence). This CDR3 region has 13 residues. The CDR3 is CASSLNRQETQYF. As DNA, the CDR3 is TGTGCCAGCAGCTTAAACAGACAAGAGACCCAGTACTTC.

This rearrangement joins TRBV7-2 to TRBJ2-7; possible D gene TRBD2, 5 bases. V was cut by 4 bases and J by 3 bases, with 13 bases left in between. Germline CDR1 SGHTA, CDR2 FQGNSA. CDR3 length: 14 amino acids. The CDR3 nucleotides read TGTGCCAGCAGCTCTTTAGGACTCGACTACGAGCAGTACTTC. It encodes CASSSLGLDYEQYF.

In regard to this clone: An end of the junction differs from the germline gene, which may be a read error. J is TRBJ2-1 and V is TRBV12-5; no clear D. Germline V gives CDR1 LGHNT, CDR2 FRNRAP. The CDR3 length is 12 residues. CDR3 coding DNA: TGTGCTAGTGCTTTGATCGACAATGAGCAGTTCTTC. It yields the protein CASALIDNEQFF.

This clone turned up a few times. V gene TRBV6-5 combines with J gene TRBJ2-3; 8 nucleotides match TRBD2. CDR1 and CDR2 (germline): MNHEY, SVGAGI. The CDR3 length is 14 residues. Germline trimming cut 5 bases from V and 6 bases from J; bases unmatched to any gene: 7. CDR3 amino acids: CASSRTSLYDTQYF. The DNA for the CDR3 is TGTGCCAGCAGTCGGACTAGCTTATACGATACGCAGTATTTT.

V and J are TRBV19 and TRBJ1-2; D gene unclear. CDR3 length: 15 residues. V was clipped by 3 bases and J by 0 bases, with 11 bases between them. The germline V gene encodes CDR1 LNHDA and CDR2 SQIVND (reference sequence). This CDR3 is CASSMMYAPNYGYTF. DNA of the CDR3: TGTGCCAGTAGTATGATGTACGCGCCTAACTATGGCTACACCTTC.

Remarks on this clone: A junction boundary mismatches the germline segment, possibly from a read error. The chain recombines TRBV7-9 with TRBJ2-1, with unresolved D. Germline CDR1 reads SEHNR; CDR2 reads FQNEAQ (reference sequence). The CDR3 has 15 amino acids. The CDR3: CSSSPAGTEYNEQFF. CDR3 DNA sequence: TGTTCCAGCAGCCCCGCCGGTACAGAGTACAATGAGCAGTTCTTC.

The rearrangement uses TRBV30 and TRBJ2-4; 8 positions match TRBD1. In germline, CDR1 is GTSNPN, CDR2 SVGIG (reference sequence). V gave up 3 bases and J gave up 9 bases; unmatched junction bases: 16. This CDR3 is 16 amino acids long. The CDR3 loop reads CAWSADSGGPSGIQYF. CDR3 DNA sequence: TGTGCCTGGAGCGCAGACTCAGGGGGCCCATCGGGCATTCAGTACTTC.

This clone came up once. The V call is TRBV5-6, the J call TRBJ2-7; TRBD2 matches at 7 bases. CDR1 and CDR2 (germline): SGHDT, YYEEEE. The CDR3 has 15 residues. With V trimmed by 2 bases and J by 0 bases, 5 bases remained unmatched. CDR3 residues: CASSFKAGSSYEQYF. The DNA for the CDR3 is TGTGCCAGCAGCTTTAAAGCGGGGTCCTCCTACGAGCAGTACTTC.